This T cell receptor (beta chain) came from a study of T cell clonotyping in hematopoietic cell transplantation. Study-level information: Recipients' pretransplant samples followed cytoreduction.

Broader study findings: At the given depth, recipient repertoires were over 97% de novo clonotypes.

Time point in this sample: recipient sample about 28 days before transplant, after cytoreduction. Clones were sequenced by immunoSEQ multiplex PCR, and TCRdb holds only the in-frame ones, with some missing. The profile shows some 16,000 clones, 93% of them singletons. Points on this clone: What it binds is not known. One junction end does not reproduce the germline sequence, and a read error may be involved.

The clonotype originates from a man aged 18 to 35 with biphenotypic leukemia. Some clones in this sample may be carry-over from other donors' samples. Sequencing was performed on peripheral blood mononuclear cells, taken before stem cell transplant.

The DNA for the CDR3 is TGCAGCGCTACGGGGGATACGCAGTATTTT. This translates into CSATGDTQYF. The V gene is TRBV20-1, the J gene TRBJ2-3; D possibly corresponds to TRBD2 (5 bases). CDR1 DFQATT and CDR2 SNEGSKA come from the germline V gene (reference sequence). This CDR3 comprises 10 residues.